This T cell receptor beta chain was sequenced in a study of a mutant IDH1 vaccine in newly diagnosed glioma. Overall study context: Vaccinations were initiated 4-6 weeks following radiotherapy alone, or were given together with temozolomide cycles. Those enrolled had earlier been treated with radiotherapy, temozolomide, or both, mostly both.

This CDR3 region has 16 residues. Germline loops: CDR1 SSHAT, CDR2 FNYEAQ (reference sequence). With regard to this clone: Its antigen is currently unknown.

This table comes from immunoSEQ multiplex PCR, and its TCRdb copy is limited to in-frame clones, with some not included. The sample gives approximately 51,000 clones, approximately 78% of which show up once; under 2% is in the top ten. Time point described: week 5, during vaccination. One vaccine dose held 300 ug of mutant IDH1 20-mer peptide and came with topical imiquimod. General study results and limits: Immune responses arising from the vaccine appeared in 80% to 95% of patients. Pseudoprogression apparently tracked independently of changes in top peripheral T cell clonotypes.

The chain employs TRBV7-7 and TRBJ1-2; D not resolved. The TCR was taken from a woman between 40 and 50 years old with glioma. Sequencing was performed on PBMCs, taken from a glioma patient whose treatment included an IDH1 peptide vaccine. CDR3 DNA sequence: TGTGCTAGCCACGGACTCCCAAACACCTTTAACTATGGCTACACCTTC. Translation: CASHGLPNTFNYGYTF.